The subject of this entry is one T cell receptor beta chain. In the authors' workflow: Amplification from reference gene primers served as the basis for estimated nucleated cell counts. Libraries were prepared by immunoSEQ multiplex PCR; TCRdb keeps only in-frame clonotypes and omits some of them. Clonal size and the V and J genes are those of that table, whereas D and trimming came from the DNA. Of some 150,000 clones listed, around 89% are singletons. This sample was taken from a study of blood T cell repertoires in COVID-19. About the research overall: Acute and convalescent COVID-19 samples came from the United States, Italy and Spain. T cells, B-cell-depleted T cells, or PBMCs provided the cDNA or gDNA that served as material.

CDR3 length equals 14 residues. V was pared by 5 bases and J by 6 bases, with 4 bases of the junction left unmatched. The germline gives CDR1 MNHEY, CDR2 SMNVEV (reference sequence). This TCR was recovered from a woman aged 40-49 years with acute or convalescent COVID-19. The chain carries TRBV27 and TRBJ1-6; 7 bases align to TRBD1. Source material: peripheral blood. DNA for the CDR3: TGTGCCAGCAGTCAGGGACAGACTAATTCACCCCTCCACTTT. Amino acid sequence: CASSQGQTNSPLHF.